This T cell receptor (beta chain) was retrieved from a study of blood T cell repertoires in COVID-19. This clone showed up just once. The CDR3 is made up of 13 amino acids. Germline-derived CDR1 and CDR2 are LGHNT and FRNRAP. With 5 bases clipped from V and 4 bases from J, the junction kept 4 bases outside the gene matches. Some clones are missing from TCRdb's copy, which holds only in-frame ones; the method was immunoSEQ multiplex PCR. The sample includes 14,000 to 15,000 clones, approximately 83% of them seen just once. Sequenced input: peripheral blood. The TCR was taken from a human donor in a cohort sampled during active COVID-19. The chain employs TRBV12-5 and TRBJ2-7; 8 nucleotides align to TRBD2. The CDR3 protein is CASGLGGGYEQYF. The CDR3 region has the DNA TGTGCTAGTGGTCTCGGGGGGGGATACGAGCAGTACTTC. The entire variable domain, with the rest obtained from reference TRBV12-5 and TRBJ2-7, is as follows: DARVTQTPRHKVTEMGQEVTMRCQPILGHNTVFWYRQTMMQGLELLAYFRNRAPLDDSGMPKDRFSAEMPDATLATLKIQPSEPRDSAVYFCASGLGGGYEQYFGPGTRLTVT.